Included here is one T cell receptor (beta chain) sequence, with context. Its antigen is as yet unknown. V lost 0 bases to trimming and J lost 11 bases, with 14 bases between them. The germline V gene encodes CDR1 WNHNN and CDR2 SYGVQD (reference sequence). The length of the CDR3 is 14 residues. This entry belongs to a study of cytomegalovirus exposure and HLA in healthy donors. Study outcomes and limitations: Reports described diagnosis of cytomegalovirus status by the classifier as highly specific and sensitive. Accurate predictions that matched the HLA-A and HLA-B alleles of most subjects were reportedly made from TCR beta sequences. Across all donors, roughly uniform sequencing depth was an assumption of the presence/absence analyses.

PCR used 60 Vbeta primers and 13 Jbeta primers. TCRdb's table, derived via immunoSEQ multiplex PCR, lists solely in-frame clones and lacks some. Altogether roughly 150,000 clones are present, about 88% being singletons, with the ten largest covering about 2.4%. The V call is TRBV10-1, the J call TRBJ2-4; D possibly corresponds to TRBD1 (6 bases). This TCR derives from a woman aged 18 to 35 in good health and CMV-seronegative. Sequencing was performed on PBMCs. CDR3 residues: CASSESTTGSVQYF. The CDR3 DNA reads as TGCGCCAGCAGTGAGTCGACGACAGGTTCGGTTCAGTACTTC.